The sequence of this T cell receptor (beta chain) was determined in a study of blood T cell repertoires in COVID-19. Germline assignment: CDR1 MNHEY and CDR2 SMNVEV (reference sequence). The ends lost 8 bases at V and 7 bases at J; junction bases unmatched: 13. The CDR3 consists of 14 residues. Only in-frame clones appear in the TCRdb table, and some are missing; sequencing was by immunoSEQ multiplex PCR. The sample yields some 150,000 clones, approximately 86% seen once. J is TRBJ2-5 and V is TRBV27, with 7 positions matching TRBD1. The sequenced material came from peripheral blood. This sequence originates from a woman in her 70s with acute or convalescent COVID-19. CDR3: CASHHRGSDRTQYF. The DNA of the CDR3 is TGTGCCAGCCATCACAGGGGTTCGGATCGGACCCAGTACTTC.